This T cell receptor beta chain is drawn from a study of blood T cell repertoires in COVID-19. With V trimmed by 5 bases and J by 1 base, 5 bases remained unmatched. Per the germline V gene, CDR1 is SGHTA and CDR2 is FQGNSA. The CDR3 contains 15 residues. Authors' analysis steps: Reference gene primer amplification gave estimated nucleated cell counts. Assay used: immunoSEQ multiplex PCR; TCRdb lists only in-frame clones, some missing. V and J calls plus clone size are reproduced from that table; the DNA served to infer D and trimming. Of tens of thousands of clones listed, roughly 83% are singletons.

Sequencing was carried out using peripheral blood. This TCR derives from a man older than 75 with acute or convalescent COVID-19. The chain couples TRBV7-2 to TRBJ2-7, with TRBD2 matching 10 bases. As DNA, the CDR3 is TGTGCCAGCAGCGCCGGACTAGCGGAATCCTACGAGCAGTACTTC. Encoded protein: CASSAGLAESYEQYF.